The rows below give T cell receptor beta chains drawn from one sample of a study of cytomegalovirus exposure and HLA in healthy donors. Assay: immunoSEQ multiplex PCR; the TCRdb copy retains only in-frame clones and omits some. The sample holds about 120,000 clones, about three quarters seen once. The sample comprised PBMCs. All receptors derive from a woman aged 55-70 years in good health and CMV-seropositive. CDR3s include the opening cysteine and the closing phenylalanine or tryptophan. The D gene is left open where the match is weak. The listing skips clone size in some rows; elsewhere it reads once, few, many or a size class.

J | D | V | size | CDR3 | DNA
TRBJ1-1 | - | TRBV14 | - | CASRWGLNTEAFF | TGTGCCAGCAGGTGGGGGCTAAACACTGAAGCTTTCTTT
TRBJ2-3 | TRBD1 | TRBV18 | - | CASSPGQSFNTQYF | TGTGCCAGCTCACCGGGACAGAGCTTTAATACGCAGTATTTT
TRBJ2-7 | - | TRBV7-2 | - | CASSSDRPPNEQYF | TGTGCCAGCAGCTCCGACAGGCCCCCAAACGAGCAGTACTTC
TRBJ2-1 | TRBD1 | TRBV29-1 | - | CSAGQDYNEQFF | TGCAGCGCCGGACAGGACTACAATGAGCAGTTCTTC
TRBJ1-3 | - | TRBV9 | - | CASSVGPYRVERNTIYF | TGTGCCAGCAGCGTAGGCCCTTACAGGGTAGAGCGAAACACCATATATTTT
TRBJ1-2 | - | TRBV7-8 | - | CASSSQTRNYGYTF | TGTGCCAGCAGCTCTCAGACACGGAACTATGGCTACACCTTC
TRBJ2-7 | TRBD2 | TRBV6-5 | - | CASSYSIAGDNEQYF | TGTGCCAGCAGTTACTCTATAGCGGGAGACAACGAGCAGTACTTC
TRBJ2-2 | - | TRBV21-1 | - | CASSTDGGFNGYTGELFF | TGTGCCAGCAGCACGGACGGGGGATTCAACGGGTACACCGGGGAGCTGTTTTTT
TRBJ2-2 | TRBD1 | TRBV18 | - | CASSFRTGWTGELFF | TGTGCCAGCTCATTTCGGACAGGATGGACCGGGGAGCTGTTTTTT
TRBJ2-6 | TRBD1 | TRBV27 | - | CASSLLTGGSFSGANVLTF | TGTGCCAGCAGTTTATTGACAGGGGGCAGCTTCTCTGGGGCCAACGTCCTGACTTTC
TRBJ1-5 | TRBD1 | TRBV6-1 | - | CASSEVFRTGPHYSNQPQHF | TGTGCCAGCAGTGAAGTCTTTAGGACAGGGCCCCACTATAGCAATCAGCCCCAGCATTTT
TRBJ1-1 | - | TRBV5-1 | - | CASSLSGLNTEAFF | TGCGCCAGCAGCTTGTCTGGGCTGAACACTGAAGCTTTCTTT
TRBJ2-2 | TRBD2 | TRBV18 | - | CASSPGLAGASGELFF | TGTGCCAGCTCACCCGGACTAGCGGGAGCCTCCGGGGAGCTGTTTTTT
TRBJ1-1 | TRBD1 | TRBV10-3 | - | CAARTGGENTEAFF | TGTGCCGCCCGTACAGGGGGAGAGAACACTGAAGCTTTCTTT
TRBJ2-3 | - | TRBV27 | - | CASSLYGLRTDTQYF | TGTGCCAGCAGTTTATATGGGCTTCGGACAGATACGCAGTATTTT
TRBJ2-5 | - | TRBV4-1 | - | CASSQETRRETQYF | TGCGCCAGCAGCCAAGAGACTAGAAGGGAGACCCAGTACTTC
TRBJ2-7 | - | TRBV19 | - | CASSIDSTAYSYEQYF | TGTGCCAGTAGTATAGACAGCACAGCCTACTCCTACGAGCAGTACTTC
TRBJ2-7 | - | TRBV25-1 | - | CASSVEGTYEQYF | TGTGCCAGCAGTGTTGAGGGAACCTACGAGCAGTACTTC
TRBJ2-2 | - | TRBV7-8 | - | CASSLVSQGELFF | TGTGCCAGCAGCTTAGTCAGTCAGGGGGAGCTGTTTTTT
TRBJ1-2 | - | TRBV5-6 | few | CASRIGKWTDYTF | TGTGCCAGCAGAATAGGTAAATGGACAGACTACACCTTC
TRBJ1-2 | TRBD1 | TRBV15 | - | CATSREQGAIDYGYTF | TGTGCCACCAGCAGGGAACAGGGGGCCATAGACTATGGCTACACCTTC
TRBJ2-1 | TRBD2 | TRBV6-5 | few | CASSVPGLAHNEQFF | TGTGCCAGCAGTGTGCCGGGACTAGCCCACAATGAGCAGTTCTTC
TRBJ2-1 | TRBD1 | TRBV7-2 | - | CASSLGQGPYNEQFF | TGTGCCAGCAGCTTAGGACAGGGCCCATACAATGAGCAGTTCTTC
TRBJ1-1 | TRBD1 | TRBV5-4 | few | CASKGQMNTEAFF | TGTGCCAGCAAGGGACAGATGAACACTGAAGCTTTCTTT
TRBJ2-6 | - | TRBV28 | - | CASRQPGGSGANVLTF | TGTGCCAGCAGGCAGCCCGGAGGCTCTGGGGCCAACGTCCTGACTTTC
TRBJ2-5 | TRBD1 | TRBV18 | once | CASSYSDRKQETQYF | TGTGCCAGCTCGTACTCGGACAGGAAACAAGAGACCCAGTACTTC
TRBJ2-2 | - | TRBV2 | - | CASKAGSRGFFVAGELFF | TGTGCCAGCAAAGCCGGGTCCAGGGGCTTTTTCGTTGCCGGGGAGCTGTTTTTT
TRBJ2-5 | TRBD2 | TRBV27 | few | CASSWGAGGSETQYF | TGTGCCAGCAGTTGGGGAGCGGGAGGATCGGAGACCCAGTACTTC
TRBJ1-1 | TRBD1 | TRBV7-9 | - | CSSSSYTGGTEAFF | TGTTCCAGCAGCTCGTATACAGGGGGCACTGAAGCTTTCTTT
TRBJ1-3 | - | TRBV2 | - | CASRLAETSGNTIYF | TGTGCCAGCAGACTAGCCGAGACCTCTGGAAACACCATATATTTT
TRBJ2-3 | - | TRBV30 | - | CACGLGADTQYF | TGTGCCTGTGGTTTAGGAGCAGATACGCAGTATTTT
TRBJ1-1 | - | TRBV27 | - | CASSFQTGMNTEAFF | TGTGCCAGCAGTTTCCAGACGGGAATGAACACTGAAGCTTTCTTT
TRBJ2-3 | TRBD1 | TRBV18 | - | CASSPPAGQGEDTQYF | TGTGCCAGCTCACCACCGGCGGGACAGGGAGAGGATACGCAGTATTTT
TRBJ2-1 | - | TRBV6-4 | - | CASSSGPRQTMFRPNEQFF | TGTGCCAGCAGTAGTGGTCCTCGACAAACCATGTTCCGTCCTAATGAGCAGTTCTTC
TRBJ2-7 | TRBD2 | TRBV4-2 | - | CASSLGGSLYEQYF | TGTGCCAGCAGCTTAGGCGGGAGTCTCTACGAGCAGTACTTC
TRBJ1-2 | - | TRBV19 | - | CASSTAYQDLNYGYTF | TGTGCCAGTAGTACCGCGTATCAGGACTTGAACTATGGCTACACCTTC
TRBJ1-1 | TRBD1 | TRBV5-1 | - | CASSSGTVRAEAFF | TGCGCCAGCAGCTCCGGGACAGTCAGGGCTGAAGCTTTCTTT
TRBJ2-5 | TRBD2 | TRBV6-1 | - | CASSEGGTSGAGAETQYF | TGTGCCAGCAGTGAAGGGGGGACCTCTGGGGCGGGAGCAGAGACCCAGTACTTC
TRBJ2-7 | - | TRBV4-2 | - | CASSQEGSRYEQYF | TGTGCCAGCAGCCAAGAGGGCTCTCGCTACGAGCAGTACTTC
TRBJ1-4 | TRBD1 | TRBV6-5 | few | CAAGGGADEKLFF | TGTGCCGCGGGAGGGGGCGCGGACGAAAAACTGTTTTTT
TRBJ2-3 | - | TRBV10-2 | - | CDCQGRMEDTQYF | TGCGACTGCCAGGGGCGAATGGAAGATACGCAGTATTTT
TRBJ2-7 | TRBD1 | TRBV6-1 | - | CASSEASGTGGYEQYF | TGTGCCAGCAGTGAAGCGTCCGGGACAGGGGGCTACGAGCAGTACTTC
TRBJ1-2 | - | TRBV28 | - | CASSSPGDSYSYTF | TGTGCCAGCAGTTCCCCCGGGGATAGCTATAGCTACACCTTC
TRBJ2-5 | TRBD1 | TRBV29-1 | - | CSVVGDRSETQYF | TGCAGCGTTGTTGGGGACAGATCAGAGACCCAGTACTTC
TRBJ1-4 | - | TRBV29-1 | - | CSVLLATNEKLFF | TGCAGCGTCCTCCTTGCAACTAATGAAAAACTGTTTTTT
TRBJ2-1 | TRBD2 | TRBV6-1 | - | CASKLAGGPDEQFF | TGTGCCAGCAAGCTAGCGGGAGGGCCGGATGAGCAGTTCTTC
TRBJ2-1 | - | TRBV7-3 | - | CASSYEGGGAGNEQFF | TGTGCCAGCAGCTACGAAGGGGGAGGGGCTGGGAATGAGCAGTTCTTC
TRBJ1-1 | TRBD1 | TRBV5-4 | - | CASSLVGGDTEAFF | TGTGCCAGCAGCTTGGTAGGGGGCGACACTGAAGCTTTCTTT
TRBJ1-1 | - | TRBV9 | - | CASSAQGRMNTEAFF | TGTGCCAGCTCCGCCCAGGGGCGCATGAACACTGAAGCTTTCTTT
TRBJ1-2 | TRBD1 | TRBV16 | - | CASSQRDRGRNYGYTF | TGTGCCAGCAGCCAGAGGGACAGGGGGCGCAACTATGGCTACACCTTC
TRBJ2-1 | TRBD2 | TRBV2 | - | CASRGLAGTTIYNGQFF | TGTGCCAGCCGGGGGCTAGCGGGCACCACCATATACAATGGGCAGTTCTTC